This TCR beta chain is from a study of shared clonotypes between healthy human individuals. This clone was seen once. Naive CD8 cells comprised CD45RO-negative, CCR7-positively selected cells, excluding terminally differentiated effector memory CD45RA+ cells. Clones were sequenced by immunoSEQ multiplex PCR, and TCRdb holds only the in-frame ones, with some missing. The data contain around 1.9 million clones, roughly 91% of them singletons. CDR1 and CDR2 from the germline V gene are MNHNS and SASEGT. The V and J ends lost 4 bases and 2 bases, in that order; junction bases with no gene match: 8. This CDR3 has 17 residues.

The sample taken for sequencing was naive CD8+ T cells from PBMCs. The TCR comes from a man younger than 35 in good health. Some clones in this sample may be carry-over from other donors' samples. The chain carries TRBV6-1 and TRBJ1-3, with 10 positions matching TRBD1. The chain's CDR3 is CASSGGTGERAGNTIYF. CDR3 sequence (DNA): TGTGCCAGCAGTGGCGGGACAGGGGAGAGAGCTGGAAACACCATATATTTT.